The 24 T cell receptor beta chains reported below all come from one sample, sequenced in a study of cytomegalovirus exposure and HLA in healthy donors. PCR was performed using 60 Vbeta and 13 Jbeta primers. Clones were sequenced by immunoSEQ multiplex PCR, and TCRdb holds only the in-frame ones, with some missing. This table has under 150,000 clones, 80% to 85% appearing once. The sample taken for sequencing was PBMCs. These TCRs come from a boy aged 2 to 9 in good health and CMV-seronegative.

V is TRBV19 and J is TRBJ1-5; the D is unclear. Trimming removed 5 bases at V and 5 bases at J, with 4 bases between. Germline-derived CDR1 and CDR2 are LNHDA and SQIVND (reference sequence). CDR3 length equals 11 residues. CDR3 loop: CASSSDQPQHF. CDR3 nucleotide sequence: TGTGCCAGTAGTTCGGATCAGCCCCAGCATTTT.

The gene calls are TRBV14 and TRBJ1-1, with D unclear. The germline gives CDR1 SGHDN, CDR2 FVKESK. The CDR3 consists of 13 residues. Trimming took off 1 base at V and 7 bases at J, with 10 bases between the two ends. The CDR3 DNA sequence: TGTGCCAGCAGCCAAGGCCCCGGGGTTGAAGCTTTCTTT. Its translation is CASSQGPGVEAFF.

This clone was detected only a few times. This chain uses TRBV6-6 with TRBJ2-1, with 12 bases fitting TRBD2. V was pared by 6 bases and J by 7 bases, with 10 bases of the junction left unmatched. Germline CDR1 and CDR2: MNHNY and SVGAGI (reference sequence). The CDR3 is 16 residues long. In DNA, the CDR3 is TGTGCCAGCAGCCATCTAGCGGGAGGGCCAGCGAATGAGCAGTTCTTC. Protein: CASSHLAGGPANEQFF.

The sample holds a few counts of this clone. This sequence joins TRBV7-2 and TRBJ1-2, with 8 bases lining up with TRBD1. Germline V CDR1 and CDR2: SGHTA, FQGNSA. The CDR3 runs to 13 residues. V trimming: 7 bases; J trimming: 2 bases; junction bases outside the gene matches: 3. Written as DNA, the CDR3 is TGTGCCAGCATCGACAGGGGCAACTATGGCTACACCTTC. Translated, it gives CASIDRGNYGYTF.

The rearrangement joins TRBV6-5 to TRBJ2-1; 10 bases match TRBD2. The length of the CDR3 is 16 residues. Germline V gene sequence: CDR1 MNHEY, CDR2 SVGAGI. The V and J ends lost 2 bases and 4 bases, in that order; junction bases with no gene match: 5. The CDR3 is CASSYLSGRPYNEQFF. CDR3 sequence (DNA): TGTGCCAGCAGTTACCTTAGCGGGAGGCCGTACAATGAGCAGTTCTTC.

This clone was observed a few times. This chain connects TRBV5-1 to TRBJ1-1; TRBD1 aligns across 7 bases. The CDR3 has 13 amino acids. Germline V lookup: CDR1 SGHRS, CDR2 YFSETQ. V was clipped by 3 bases and J by 1 base; unmatched bases: 0. The CDR3 is CASSWDRNTEAFF. The CDR3 coding sequence is TGCGCCAGCAGCTGGGACAGGAACACTGAAGCTTTCTTT.

This sequence joins TRBV19 and TRBJ1-2, with D possibly being TRBD1 (6 bases). With 4 bases removed from V and 2 bases from J, the gap between germline ends came to 17 bases. The CDR3 runs to 16 residues. Germline V gene data show CDR1 as LNHDA and CDR2 as SQIVND (reference sequence). The CDR3 loop reads CASSTITGSENYGYTF. The CDR3 bases are TGTGCCAGTAGTACAATCACAGGGTCGGAAAACTATGGCTACACCTTC. Using reference TRBV19 and TRBJ1-2 for the parts outside the CDR3, the full variable domain is DGGITQSPKYLFRKEGQNVTLSCEQNLNHDAMYWYRQDPGQGLRLIYYSQIVNDFQKGDIAEGYSVSREKKESFPLTVTSAQKNPTAFYLCASSTITGSENYGYTFGSGTRLTVV.

V and J are TRBV9 and TRBJ1-2; D possibly corresponds to TRBD1 (5 bases). CDR3 length: 15 amino acids. Germline CDR1 and CDR2: SGDLS and YYNGEE. V dropped 0 bases and J dropped 2 bases, with 11 bases sitting between them. CDR3 in DNA: TGTGCCAGCAGCGTAGACGAGAGACAGAACTATGGCTACACCTTC. Translated: CASSVDERQNYGYTF.

In the case of this clone: A read error may account for a junction end that differs from germline. The rearrangement links TRBV7-9 to TRBJ2-7; 8 nucleotides agree with TRBD2. This CDR3 comprises 15 residues. Germline loops: CDR1 SEHNR, CDR2 FQNEAQ (reference sequence). The DNA of the CDR3 is TGTTCCAGCAGCTTGCCGGGGGGGGAGGGCTACGAGCAGTACTTC. This gives the protein CSSSLPGGEGYEQYF.

V gene TRBV27 combines with J gene TRBJ2-6; weak D call: TRBD1 (5 bases). Trimming pared 6 bases from V and 0 bases from J, leaving 15 bases between. The CDR3 contains 17 residues. Germline V gene sequence: CDR1 MNHEY, CDR2 SMNVEV (reference sequence). The CDR3 DNA sequence: TGTGCCAGCAGCTCAGGGTCAGCCTTCTCTGGGGCCAACGTCCTGACTTTC. Translated: CASSSGSAFSGANVLTF.

The chain couples TRBV28 to TRBJ1-4; D is unclear. The CDR3 runs 14 residues. Germline V CDR1 and CDR2: MDHEN, SYDVKM. Trimming pared 3 bases from V and 5 bases from J, leaving 10 bases between. The CDR3 loop reads CASSLRSLNEKLFF. DNA for the CDR3: TGTGCCAGCAGTTTGAGGTCGTTAAATGAAAAACTGTTTTTT.

This clone was counted only a few times. The chain couples TRBV28 to TRBJ1-5; D is perhaps TRBD1 (6 bases). The germline V gene has CDR1 MDHEN and CDR2 SYDVKM. Trimming removed 4 bases from V and 1 base from J, with 14 bases in between. The CDR3 extends over 16 amino acids. CDR3 protein: CASSYQHRASNQPQHF. The CDR3 bases are TGTGCCAGCAGTTACCAACACAGGGCGAGCAATCAGCCCCAGCATTTT.

This clone was detected a few times. The chain combines TRBV27 with TRBJ2-5; TRBD1 matches 7 bases. CDR3 length equals 13 residues. Germline trimming cut 8 bases from V and 5 bases from J; bases unmatched to any gene: 8. CDR1 MNHEY and CDR2 SMNVEV come from the germline V gene (reference sequence). CDR3 region: CASGTVDGETQYF. Here the CDR3 DNA reads TGTGCCAGCGGGACAGTCGACGGGGAGACCCAGTACTTC.

V and J are TRBV4-3 and TRBJ2-7, with TRBD2 as a possible D gene (6 bases). Trimming left V 2 bases short and J 2 bases short, with 13 bases between. The CDR3 has 15 amino acids. The germline V gene encodes CDR1 LGHNA and CDR2 YSLEER. The CDR3 region has the DNA TGCGCCAGCAGCCAATCGGGAGAGGGTCCCTACGAGCAGTACTTC. Amino acids: CASSQSGEGPYEQYF.

This clone was counted once. The gene calls are TRBV28 and TRBJ1-2, with D maybe TRBD1 (6 bases). The V end lost 5 bases, the J end lost 4 bases, and 14 bases lay between the germline ends. The CDR3 sequence is 14 residues long. Germline loops: CDR1 MDHEN, CDR2 SYDVKM. This CDR3 reads CASSTPTGPYGYTF. The CDR3 DNA reads TGTGCCAGCAGTACCCCGACAGGCCCCTATGGCTACACCTTC.

V and J are TRBV7-2 and TRBJ2-3; a weak D match, TRBD2 (6 bases). Germline V gene sequence: CDR1 SGHTA, CDR2 FQGNSA. V shed 2 bases and J shed 1 base, with 16 bases lying between them. This CDR3 region has 17 residues. This CDR3 reads CASSLLSAGSGTDTQYF. The CDR3 coding sequence is TGTGCCAGCAGCTTACTCTCGGCGGGGAGCGGCACAGATACGCAGTATTTT.

This rearrangement joins TRBV2 to TRBJ2-1, with 12 positions matching TRBD2. This CDR3 is built from 17 residues. J gave up 15 bases and V 6 bases, and 21 bases lay outside the gene matches. Looked up from germline, CDR1 is SNHLY and CDR2 is FYNNEI. CDR3 sequence: CASRLDRALYLAGGGFF. CDR3 DNA: TGTGCCAGCAGGCTGGACAGGGCCCTATATCTAGCGGGAGGGGGGTTCTTC.

The rearrangement joins TRBV6-5 to TRBJ2-7, with TRBD2 as a possible D gene (6 bases). The CDR3 has 16 residues. Per the germline V gene, CDR1 is MNHEY and CDR2 is SVGAGI. Trimming removed 2 bases from V and 4 bases from J, with 18 bases in between. CDR3 in DNA: TGTGCCAGCAGTTACGGCATTCCGGGAGTCGGGTACGAGCAGTACTTC. The encoded protein is CASSYGIPGVGYEQYF.

This sequence joins TRBV7-9 and TRBJ1-2; possible D gene TRBD1, 6 bases. The CDR3 consists of 18 residues. V lost 8 bases and J 6 bases, leaving 31 bases between the germline ends. The germline V gene has CDR1 SEHNR and CDR2 FQNEAQ (reference sequence). The CDR3 bases are TGTGCCAGCCAAATGTCGGGTCAACGGCAGGGGTTCAGGGATGGCTACACCTTC. Amino acids: CASQMSGQRQGFRDGYTF.

This chain joins TRBV12-5 and TRBJ1-5; 9 bases agree with TRBD1. Trimming at V came to 2 bases and at J to 4 bases, leaving 3 bases not matched to a gene. This CDR3 spans 15 amino acids. CDR1 is LGHNT and CDR2 is FRNRAP in the germline V gene. The CDR3 DNA sequence: TGTGCTAGTGGTTTGAGACAGGGGGTGAATCAGCCCCAGCATTTT. Its translation: CASGLRQGVNQPQHF.

The rearrangement joins TRBV2 to TRBJ2-2, with TRBD2 as a possible D gene (5 bases). The V end lost 6 bases, the J end lost 0 bases, and 20 bases lay between the germline ends. The CDR3 contains 18 residues. Looked up from germline, CDR1 is SNHLY and CDR2 is FYNNEI. The CDR3 here is CASRELKGGHPNTGELFF. Here the CDR3 DNA reads TGTGCCAGCAGGGAACTGAAGGGCGGGCATCCGAACACCGGGGAGCTGTTTTTT.

This rearrangement joins TRBV6-5 to TRBJ2-3, with unresolved D. V was pared by 2 bases and J by 4 bases, with 7 bases between. Germline-derived CDR1 and CDR2 are MNHEY and SVGAGI. The CDR3 contains 13 residues. DNA of the CDR3: TGTGCCAGCAGTTACCCTCCCCCAGATACGCAGTATTTT. Protein product: CASSYPPPDTQYF.

This clone was found once. The chain joins TRBV19 to TRBJ2-3; TRBD1 matches 7 bases. This CDR3 has 15 residues. CDR1 and CDR2 (germline): LNHDA, SQIVND (reference sequence). The V gene end was trimmed by 3 bases and the J gene end by 1 base; junction bases not matched to a gene: 4. The CDR3 protein is CASSMFTGGTDTQYF. The CDR3 DNA reads TGTGCCAGTAGTATGTTTACAGGGGGCACAGATACGCAGTATTTT. Filled out from reference TRBV19 and TRBJ2-3, the complete variable domain reads DGGITQSPKYLFRKEGQNVTLSCEQNLNHDAMYWYRQDPGQGLRLIYYSQIVNDFQKGDIAEGYSVSREKKESFPLTVTSAQKNPTAFYLCASSMFTGGTDTQYFGPGTRLTVL.

This clone was found a few times. The genes are TRBV7-3 and TRBJ2-6, with 7 bases that match TRBD1. The V and J ends lost 5 bases and 4 bases, in that order; junction bases with no gene match: 5. This CDR3 comprises 15 residues. The germline CDR1 and CDR2 sequences are SGHTA and FQGTGA. For the CDR3, the DNA is TGTGCCAGCAGCCGTACAGGGGTAGGGGCCAACGTCCTGACTTTC. Amino acid sequence: CASSRTGVGANVLTF.